This is a list of T cell receptor beta chains from one sample in a study of blood T cell repertoires in COVID-19. Produced via immunoSEQ multiplex PCR; TCRdb's table is partial and in-frame only. The profile covers roughly 430,000 clones, with approximately 88% appearing a single time and 2% to 2.5% taken by the ten largest. The sequencing input was PBMCs or T cells enriched from blood (not recorded which). The source of these receptors is a woman aged 35 to 49 with acute COVID-19. Both conserved end residues are part of each CDR3. D genes are given only for firm matches. Clone size is not always given. Where it is, it says once, few, many or a class for expanded clones.

cdr3_aa cdr3_nt d_call j_call v_call clone_size
CASSLGLAGEQETQYF TGTGCCAGCAGCTTAGGGCTAGCGGGGGAGCAAGAGACCCAGTACTTC TRBD2 TRBJ2-5 TRBV7-2 -
CAIRGLAGGHYNEQFF TGTGCCATCAGGGGACTAGCGGGGGGGCACTACAATGAGCAGTTCTTC TRBD2 TRBJ2-1 TRBV10-3 -
CASSSGGDNSPLHF TGTGCCAGCAGCTCTGGGGGGGATAATTCACCCCTCCACTTT - TRBJ1-6 TRBV5-5 -
CASSSGRGTLTNEKLFF TGCGCCAGCAGCTCCGGCAGGGGAACGTTAACTAATGAAAAACTGTTTTTT - TRBJ1-4 TRBV5-1 -
CASSRTDTDTQYF TGTGCCAGCTCCCGGACTGACACAGATACGCAGTATTTT - TRBJ2-3 TRBV18 -
CASSLQAGTYEQYF TGTGCCAGCAGCTTACAGGCCGGGACCTACGAGCAGTACTTC - TRBJ2-7 TRBV7-2 -
CASTNTAANEKLFF TGTGCCAGCACTAATACCGCCGCTAATGAAAAACTGTTTTTT - TRBJ1-4 TRBV18 -
CASSSGIGSPKQYF TGTGCCAGCAGCTCAGGGATTGGTAGCCCTAAGCAGTACTTC - TRBJ2-7 TRBV11-2 few
CASSIQGDNEQFF TGTGCCAGCAGCATACAGGGGGACAATGAGCAGTTCTTC TRBD1 TRBJ2-1 TRBV7-7 few
CASSPGDGTNEKLFF TGTGCCAGCTCACCAGGCGACGGGACTAATGAAAAACTGTTTTTT - TRBJ1-4 TRBV18 -
CASSPPGVSNQPQHF TGTGCCAGTAGTCCCCCCGGGGTGAGCAATCAGCCCCAGCATTTT - TRBJ1-5 TRBV19 -
CASRHLEGLGEKLFF TGTGCCAGCAGACACCTTGAGGGTTTAGGAGAAAAACTGTTTTTT - TRBJ1-4 TRBV6-5 -
CASSQDRREETGELFF TGTGCCAGCAGCCAAGATCGTCGGGAAGAAACCGGGGAGCTGTTTTTT - TRBJ2-2 TRBV4-2 -
CASSMDRGPRANVLTF TGCGCCAGCAGCATGGACAGGGGGCCCCGGGCCAACGTCCTGACTTTC TRBD1 TRBJ2-6 TRBV5-1 -
CASSPWGGGTNYGYTF TGTGCCAGCAGCCCCTGGGGGGGAGGCACTAACTATGGCTACACCTTC - TRBJ1-2 TRBV9 -
CASSYAGGLDSPLHF TGTGCCAGCAGTTACGCAGGGGGCCTGGATTCACCCCTCCACTTT TRBD1 TRBJ1-6 TRBV6-6 -
CASSASIRNTIYF TGTGCCAGCAGCGCTAGCATACGAAACACCATATATTTT - TRBJ1-3 TRBV9 -
CASSELAGGATGELFF TGCGCCAGCAGCGAACTAGCGGGGGGAGCCACCGGGGAGCTGTTTTTT TRBD2 TRBJ2-2 TRBV5-1 -
CASSQERTDTQYF TGCGCCAGCAGCCAAGAGAGGACAGATACGCAGTATTTT - TRBJ2-3 TRBV4-1 -
CASSPTSGNYNEQFF TGTGCCAGCTCACCGACTAGCGGCAACTACAATGAGCAGTTCTTC TRBD2 TRBJ2-1 TRBV18 -
CASRSEQGAYTEAFF TGTGCCAGCAGATCCGAACAGGGGGCCTACACTGAAGCTTTCTTT TRBD1 TRBJ1-1 TRBV7-2 -
CAWSVRVNQPQHF TGTGCCTGGAGTGTACGAGTAAATCAGCCCCAGCATTTT - TRBJ1-5 TRBV30 -
CASSFLRETQYF TGTGCCAGCAGTTTTCTTCGAGAGACCCAGTACTTC - TRBJ2-5 TRBV12-3/TRBV12-4 -
CASSIIRDRGSPLHF TGTGCCAGCAGTATTATCCGGGACAGGGGATCACCCCTCCACTTT TRBD1 TRBJ1-6 TRBV11-2 once
CASSFTAGTTEAFF TGCGCCAGCAGCTTTACTGCGGGGACCACTGAAGCTTTCTTT - TRBJ1-1 TRBV5-1 few
CASSSEGLAEETQYF TGTGCCAGCAGCTCAGAGGGACTAGCGGAAGAGACCCAGTACTTC TRBD2 TRBJ2-5 TRBV7-6 -
CASAWGAASTDTQYF TGTGCCAGTGCTTGGGGAGCGGCTAGCACAGATACGCAGTATTTT - TRBJ2-3 TRBV19 -
CASSPGTSGGALYEQYF TGTGCCAGCTCACCGGGGACTAGCGGGGGGGCCTTATACGAGCAGTACTTC TRBD2 TRBJ2-7 TRBV18 -
CASSQDAGQGKGYTF TGTGCCAGCAGCCAAGATGCGGGACAGGGAAAGGGCTACACCTTC TRBD1 TRBJ1-2 TRBV3-1/TRBV3-2 once
CSASGQPSRGYTF TGCAGCGCCTCGGGACAACCCTCTCGAGGCTACACCTTC - TRBJ1-2 TRBV29-1 -
CASSLGGYYEQYF TGTGCCAGCAGTTTAGGAGGGTACTACGAGCAGTACTTC - TRBJ2-7 TRBV6-6 many
CASSQGQAGEITDTQYF TGTGCCAGCAGCCAAGGTCAGGCGGGGGAAATCACAGATACGCAGTATTTT TRBD2 TRBJ2-3 TRBV3-1/TRBV3-2 -
CASSRGGPDEKLFF TGTGCCAGCAGTAGGGGGGGGCCGGATGAAAAACTGTTTTTT - TRBJ1-4 TRBV6-5 -
CASTQQGFNQPQHF TGTGCCAGCACCCAACAGGGATTCAATCAGCCCCAGCATTTT - TRBJ1-5 TRBV7-8 -
CASSFPGQGNYEQYF TGTGCCAGCAGCTTTCCGGGACAGGGAAACTACGAGCAGTACTTC TRBD1 TRBJ2-7 TRBV7-6 -
CASSQRGTGGSSPLHF TGTGCCAGCAGCCAGCGGGGGACAGGGGGATCTTCACCCCTCCACTTT TRBD1 TRBJ1-6 TRBV3-1/TRBV3-2 -
CASSLRGQGREKLFF TGTGCCAGCAGCCTCCGGGGACAGGGAAGAGAAAAACTGTTTTTT TRBD1 TRBJ1-4 TRBV3-1/TRBV3-2 -
CASSQGDFTGETQYF TGTGCCAGCTCCCAGGGGGACTTCACGGGAGAGACCCAGTACTTC - TRBJ2-5 TRBV6-5 -
CASSLYTGEVGNTIYF TGTGCCAGCAGCTTATATACCGGGGAAGTCGGAAACACCATATATTTT - TRBJ1-3 TRBV7-8 few
CASSPRTLNTEAFF TGTGCCAGCAGCCCCAGGACACTTAACACTGAAGCTTTCTTT - TRBJ1-1 TRBV11-2 -
CASSYSNFAGELFF TGTGCCAGCAGTTACTCAAACTTCGCCGGGGAGCTGTTTTTT - TRBJ2-2 TRBV6-5 -
CAISESTRGTEAFF TGTGCCATCAGTGAGTCGACTCGGGGGACTGAAGCTTTCTTT - TRBJ1-1 TRBV10-3 -
CASSPGLSSYNEQFF TGTGCCAGCAGTCCTGGACTGAGCTCCTACAATGAGCAGTTCTTC - TRBJ2-1 TRBV6-5 -
CASSFHSTDTQYF TGTGCCAGCAGCTTCCATAGCACAGATACGCAGTATTTT - TRBJ2-3 TRBV5-4 -
CASSQGGGLPADTQYF TGTGCCAGCAGCCAAGGCGGGGGACTGCCCGCAGATACGCAGTATTTT TRBD2 TRBJ2-3 TRBV5-4 -